The 22 T cell receptor beta chains below come from one sample, sequenced in a study of blood T cell repertoires in COVID-19. Using immunoSEQ multiplex PCR, the repertoire was profiled, and TCRdb retains in-frame clones only, with some absent. The sample has 270,000 or so clones; nearly 90% are singletons. The sequenced material came from peripheral blood. These receptors all come from a woman aged 25 to 39 with COVID-19, enrolled during active disease.

This chain connects TRBV7-2 to TRBJ2-1, with 8 bases aligning to TRBD2. V lost 5 bases to trimming and J lost 7 bases; unmatched junction nucleotides: 10. The V gene's germline CDR1 is SGHTA and CDR2 FQGNSA. There are 15 residues in the CDR3. The DNA of the CDR3 is TGTGCCAGCAGCGTTTCGGGGGGGCCTGGAAATGAGCAGTTCTTC. Translation gives CASSVSGGPGNEQFF.

This clone was recorded only once. The J gene is TRBJ1-3, the V gene TRBV24-1; 8 bases are shared with TRBD1. The V gene's germline CDR1 is KGHDR and CDR2 SFDVKD. With 4 bases clipped from V and 7 bases from J, the junction kept 2 bases outside the gene matches. The CDR3 sequence is 13 residues long. The chain's CDR3 is CATSDHRGNTIYF. The CDR3 DNA is TGTGCCACCAGTGACCACAGGGGGAACACCATATATTTT.

This rearrangement joins TRBV10-2 to TRBJ1-2; TRBD1 is a possible D gene (6 bases). Germline assignment: CDR1 WSHSY and CDR2 SAAADI. CDR3 size: 14 residues. V shed 7 bases and J shed 8 bases, with 20 bases lying between them. Here the CDR3 DNA reads TGCGCCAGCACCAAGGGGGTCAGGGTTTGGGGCTACACCTTC. This codes for CASTKGVRVWGYTF.

The chain joins TRBV10-1 to TRBJ2-1; TRBD2 matches at 8 bases. The germline gives CDR1 WNHNN, CDR2 SYGVQD (reference sequence). This CDR3 has 16 amino acids. V shed 3 bases, J shed 8 bases, and the junction held 12 bases outside the gene matches. The CDR3 protein is CASSEAVNGGADEQFF. For the CDR3, the DNA is TGCGCCAGCAGTGAAGCGGTGAACGGGGGGGCCGATGAGCAGTTCTTC.

This chain links TRBV11-2 with TRBJ2-3; 8 bases are shared with TRBD2. CDR1 is SGHAT, CDR2 FQNNGV, per germline. This CDR3 contains 15 residues. J was trimmed by 10 bases and V by 5 bases; bases with no gene match: 14. CDR3 bases: TGTGCCAGCAGCCTAAGCGTGGCCGAGCGGGGGTCGCAGTATTTT. Its translation is CASSLSVAERGSQYF.

The V and J genes are TRBV11-2 and TRBJ1-2, with D hard to call. V was pared by 0 bases and J by 4 bases, with 9 bases between. CDR3 length: 14 residues. Germline CDR1 and CDR2: SGHAT and FQNNGV. The CDR3 spells CASSLEREGYGYTF. The CDR3 DNA reads TGTGCCAGCAGCTTAGAACGGGAGGGCTATGGCTACACCTTC. The full variable domain, completed using reference TRBV11-2 and TRBJ1-2, is EAGVAQSPRYKIIEKRQSVAFWCNPISGHATLYWYQQILGQGPKLLIQFQNNGVVDDSQLPKDRFSAERLKGVDSTLKIQPAKLEDSAVYLCASSLEREGYGYTFGSGTRLTVV.

This rearrangement joins TRBV19 to TRBJ1-2; D possibly corresponds to TRBD1 (5 bases). Germline CDR1 LNHDA, CDR2 SQIVND (reference sequence). The CDR3 consists of 15 residues. Trimming stripped 3 bases from V and 2 bases from J, with 13 bases between. The CDR3 coding sequence is TGTGCCAGTAGTATCCCTGGGGGGACCAACTATGGCTACACCTTC. It yields the protein CASSIPGGTNYGYTF.

The gene calls are TRBV4-1 and TRBJ2-7, with D possibly being TRBD1 (5 bases). Germline CDR1 reads MGHRA; CDR2 reads YSYEKL. Trimming left V 3 bases short and J 3 bases short, with 12 bases between. The CDR3 sequence is 14 residues long. This CDR3 reads CASSHPFDSYEQYF. The CDR3 nucleotides read TGCGCCAGCAGCCACCCCTTTGACAGCTACGAGCAGTACTTC.

This clone was picked up a small number of times. The rearrangement joins TRBV27 to TRBJ2-7, with unresolved D. Between the trimmed V and J ends, which lost 2 bases and 2 bases, there was a span of 7 bases. The germline gives CDR1 MNHEY, CDR2 SMNVEV (reference sequence). This CDR3 has 13 amino acids. The chain's CDR3 is CASSLSFAYEQYF. The CDR3 DNA reads as TGTGCCAGCAGTTTAAGCTTCGCCTACGAGCAGTACTTC.

This clone was seen a single time. The chain has TRBV7-9 and TRBJ2-2, with a tentative D call TRBD1 (6 bases). Germline CDR1 is SEHNR and CDR2 is FQNEAQ (reference sequence). CDR3 length: 14 residues. Trimming took 3 bases from V and 6 from J, leaving 11 bases between them. CDR3 amino acids: CASSFSTGSGELFF. CDR3 coding DNA: TGTGCCAGCAGCTTTTCGACAGGCTCCGGGGAGCTGTTTTTT.

V and J are TRBV5-4 and TRBJ2-2; 9 bases match TRBD2. There are 16 residues in the CDR3. The V gene end was trimmed by 6 bases and the J gene end by 7 bases; junction bases not matched to a gene: 13. CDR1 is SGHNT and CDR2 is YYREEE in the germline V gene (reference sequence). CDR3 DNA: TGTGCCAGCAACCGTGGCCCAGCGGGGGGCGGCGGGGAGCTGTTTTTT. It specifies CASNRGPAGGGGELFF. Full variable domain (remainder filled in from reference TRBV5-4 and TRBJ2-2): ETGVTQSPTHLIKTRGQQVTLRCSSQSGHNTVSWYQQALGQGPQFIFQYYREEENGRGNFPPRFSGLQFPNYSSELNVNALELDDSALYLCASNRGPAGGGGELFFGEGSRLTVL.

The rearrangement links TRBV4-2 to TRBJ1-1; D not certain. Germline CDR1 reads LGHNA; CDR2 reads YNFKEQ. This CDR3 is built from 13 residues. V lost 1 base and J 1 base, leaving 4 bases between the germline ends. The CDR3 DNA is TGTGCCAGCAGCCAAGTATCGAACACTGAAGCTTTCTTT. Protein sequence: CASSQVSNTEAFF.

CDR3 sequence (DNA): TGCGCCAGCAGCTATGGGCCCCCAAGCGGAGCTTTCTTT. As protein: CASSYGPPSGAFF. The genes are TRBV5-1 and TRBJ1-1, with D unclear. The CDR3 is 13 residues long. Germline CDR1 and CDR2: SGHRS and YFSETQ. Trimming shortened V by 3 bases and J by 10 bases, and 16 bases separated the two germline ends.

This chain links TRBV10-3 with TRBJ1-1; the D gene is possibly TRBD1 (5 bases). Germline values: CDR1 ENHRY, CDR2 SYGVKD. The germline V and J ends were trimmed by 7 bases and 1 base, with 13 bases remaining between them. The CDR3 covers 14 residues. Here the CDR3 DNA reads TGTGCCATCATGGGGACGGGGGGGAACACTGAAGCTTTCTTT. It yields the protein CAIMGTGGNTEAFF.

The V call is TRBV21-1, the J call TRBJ1-2. TRBV21-1 is a pseudogene. The CDR3 is 18 residues long. The CDR3 loop is CASSPLSRPILANYGYTF. CDR3 in DNA: TGTGCCAGCAGCCCCCTCTCCCGACCGATCCTAGCTAACTATGGCTACACCTTC.

This chain joins TRBV27 and TRBJ1-5; 9 positions agree with TRBD1. The CDR3 has 17 amino acids. Germline V CDR1 and CDR2: MNHEY, SMNVEV (reference sequence). Trimming took 4 bases from V and 6 from J; bases not matched to a gene: 13. The CDR3 region is CASSSPTRDRVGQPQHF. In nucleotides, the CDR3 is TGTGCCAGCAGTTCCCCTACCCGGGACAGGGTTGGTCAGCCCCAGCATTTT.

The chain recombines TRBV6-5 with TRBJ1-1; possibly TRBD1 for D (5 bases). Per germline, CDR1 MNHEY and CDR2 SVGAGI. The CDR3 contains 14 residues. Trimming cost V 6 bases and J 1 base, with 12 bases left between them. The CDR3 spells CASSLLGGNTEAFF. The CDR3 DNA reads as TGTGCCAGCAGCCTACTGGGGGGGAACACTGAAGCTTTCTTT.

CDR3 amino acids: CASSLYLPRGNTIYF. For the CDR3, the DNA is TGTGCCAGCAGCTTATATCTACCTCGAGGAAACACCATATATTTT. The chain carries TRBV7-9 and TRBJ1-3, with unresolved D. The CDR3 is made up of 15 amino acids. Germline CDR1 and CDR2: SEHNR and FQNEAQ (reference sequence). Trimming left V 2 bases short and J 4 bases short, with 12 bases between.

The chain combines TRBV9 with TRBJ2-3; tentative D call: TRBD1 (6 bases). CDR3 length equals 17 residues. The germline gives CDR1 SGDLS, CDR2 YYNGEE. The V end lost 1 base, the J end lost 2 bases, and 17 bases lay between the germline ends. The CDR3 loop reads CASSVRSGGRDTDTQYF. The CDR3 DNA is TGTGCCAGCAGCGTAAGATCTGGGGGCAGAGACACAGATACGCAGTATTTT.

The chain is built from TRBV5-4 and TRBJ1-6, with no clear D. Per the germline V gene, CDR1 is SGHNT and CDR2 is YYREEE (reference sequence). CDR3 length: 13 residues. The V end lost 3 bases, the J end lost 6 bases, and 7 bases lay between the germline ends. This CDR3 reads CASSSTTNSPLHF. CDR3 nucleotide sequence: TGTGCCAGCAGCTCGACTACTAATTCACCCCTCCACTTT.

In DNA, the CDR3 is TGTGCCAGCAGCCGGGAAAGGGGAACAGATACGCAGTATTTT. Its translation is CASSRERGTDTQYF. The rearrangement joins TRBV4-2 to TRBJ2-3, with a possible D match to TRBD1 (5 bases). Germline values: CDR1 LGHNA, CDR2 YNFKEQ. V was cut by 4 bases and J by 3 bases, with 11 bases left in between. The CDR3 runs to 14 residues.

The rearrangement links TRBV3-1 (or the pseudogene TRBV3-2) to TRBJ1-4; D possibly corresponds to TRBD1 (6 bases). V was pared by 4 bases and J by 7 bases, with 13 bases between. The CDR3 runs to 14 residues. Germline lookup yields CDR1 LGHDT and CDR2 YNNKEL (reference sequence). DNA for the CDR3: TGTGCCAGCAGCCCGAGGGGGAAAGGTGAAAAACTGTTTTTT. Translated, it gives CASSPRGKGEKLFF.